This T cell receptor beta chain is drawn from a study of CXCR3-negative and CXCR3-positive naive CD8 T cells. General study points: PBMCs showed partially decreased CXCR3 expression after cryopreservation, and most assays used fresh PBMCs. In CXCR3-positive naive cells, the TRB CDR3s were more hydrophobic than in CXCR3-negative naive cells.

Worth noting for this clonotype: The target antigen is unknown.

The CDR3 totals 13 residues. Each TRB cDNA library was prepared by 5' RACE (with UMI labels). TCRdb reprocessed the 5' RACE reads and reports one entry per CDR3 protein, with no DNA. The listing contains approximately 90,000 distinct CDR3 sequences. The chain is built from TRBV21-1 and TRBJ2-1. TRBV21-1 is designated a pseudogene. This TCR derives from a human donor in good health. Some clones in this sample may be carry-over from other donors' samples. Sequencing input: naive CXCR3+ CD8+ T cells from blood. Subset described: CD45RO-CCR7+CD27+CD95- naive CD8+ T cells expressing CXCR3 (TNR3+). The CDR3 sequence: CASSKIYLNEQFF.